This is a list of T cell receptor beta chains from one sample in a study of T cells in localized non-small cell lung cancer. Measured with immunoSEQ multiplex PCR; TCRdb has only the in-frame clones, and not every one. The sample consists of about 74,000 clones, roughly 84% of them appearing once. The material was peripheral blood, obtained before any cancer treatment. These receptors were taken from an older female donor with stage I lung adenocarcinoma. The CDR3 runs from the conserved cysteine through the conserved F or W. D genes are given only for firm matches. Size is omitted from some rows. Given values are once, few, many or a class for expanded clones.

clone_size j_call d_call v_call cdr3_length cdr3_aa cdr3_nt
NA TRBJ2-1 NA TRBV29-1 16 CSVGGGGQSSYNEQFF TGCAGCGTTGGGGGCGGGGGCCAGAGCTCCTACAATGAGCAGTTCTTC
NA TRBJ2-1 NA TRBV7-8 15 CASSLGRISYNEQFF TGTGCCAGCAGCTTAGGACGAATCTCCTACAATGAGCAGTTCTTC
NA TRBJ2-2 TRBD2 TRBV5-1 15 CASSGTSVNTGELFF TGCGCCAGCAGCGGAACTAGCGTGAACACCGGGGAGCTGTTTTTT
NA TRBJ2-3 TRBD2 TRBV11-3 16 CASSLGLAGGSDTQYF TGTGCCAGCAGCTTAGGACTAGCGGGGGGCTCAGATACGCAGTATTTT
NA TRBJ2-7 NA TRBV5-4 13 CASSPSESYEQYF TGTGCCAGCAGCCCCAGCGAATCCTACGAGCAGTACTTC
NA TRBJ2-1 TRBD2 TRBV6-1 15 CASSPLAGSYNEQFF TGTGCCAGCAGTCCCCTAGCGGGGTCCTACAATGAGCAGTTCTTC
NA TRBJ2-3 TRBD2 TRBV5-6 15 CASSLGTSEWDTQYF TGTGCCAGCAGCTTGGGGACTAGCGAGTGGGATACGCAGTATTTT
NA TRBJ2-1 TRBD2 TRBV12-5 17 CASGLISGGAPYNEQFF TGTGCTAGTGGTTTGATTAGCGGGGGGGCCCCTTACAATGAGCAGTTCTTC
NA TRBJ2-7 NA TRBV28 18 CASSLSGEGRQGAYEQYF TGTGCCAGCAGTTTATCTGGTGAGGGTAGGCAGGGCGCCTACGAGCAGTACTTC
NA TRBJ1-2 NA TRBV19 14 CASSIVDANYGYTF TGTGCCAGTAGTATAGTCGACGCGAACTATGGCTACACCTTC
NA TRBJ2-1 NA TRBV10-2 11 CASSAGESTFF TGCGCCAGCAGTGCAGGGGAGTCCACGTTCTTC
NA TRBJ1-5 NA TRBV5-5 16 CASSLAPRAFNQPQHF TGTGCCAGCAGCTTGGCTCCTAGGGCTTTCAATCAGCCCCAGCATTTT
NA TRBJ1-1 NA TRBV27 15 CASSLRPGGNTEAFF TGTGCCAGCAGTTTACGCCCGGGGGGGAACACTGAAGCTTTCTTT
NA TRBJ2-3 NA TRBV4-3 14 CASSQELGADTQYF TGCGCCAGCAGCCAAGAGCTAGGGGCGGATACGCAGTATTTT
NA TRBJ2-5 NA TRBV7-2 15 CASSLGASLQETQYF TGTGCCAGCAGCTTAGGAGCGTCGTTACAAGAGACCCAGTACTTC
NA TRBJ1-1 NA TRBV19 14 CASSMNRRQDEAFF TGTGCCAGTAGTATGAACCGTAGACAGGATGAAGCTTTCTTT
NA TRBJ1-4 NA TRBV5-1 14 CASSDGRGYEKLFF TGCGCCAGCTCCGACGGGAGGGGATACGAAAAACTGTTTTTT
NA TRBJ2-7 NA TRBV10-3 14 CAISEDRQSYEQYF TGTGCCATCAGTGAAGACAGGCAATCCTACGAGCAGTACTTC
few TRBJ2-3 NA TRBV19 13 CASSTSSTDTQYF TGTGCCAGTAGTACTTCTAGCACAGATACGCAGTATTTT
NA TRBJ1-1 NA TRBV19 14 CASSRGGTNTEAFF TGTGCCAGTAGTAGAGGGGGAACGAACACTGAAGCTTTCTTT
NA TRBJ2-3 TRBD2 TRBV11-2 15 CASSYNLAGADTQYF TGTGCCAGCAGCTACAACCTAGCGGGAGCAGATACGCAGTATTTT
once TRBJ2-5 TRBD2 TRBV5-1 17 CASSLVVLSGGQETQYF TGCGCCAGCAGCTTGGTTGTTCTCAGCGGGGGGCAAGAGACCCAGTACTTC
once TRBJ2-5 NA TRBV18 14 CASSLFGAHETQYF TGTGCCAGCTCACTCTTTGGGGCCCACGAGACCCAGTACTTC
few TRBJ2-7 NA TRBV7-2 17 CASSLSAVGRSPYEQYF TGTGCCAGCAGCTTAAGTGCGGTCGGTCGGAGCCCCTACGAGCAGTACTTC
NA TRBJ1-3 NA TRBV4-1 15 CASRDRGTSGNTIYF TGCGCCAGCAGGGACCGCGGGACTTCAGGAAACACCATATATTTT
NA TRBJ2-5 NA TRBV7-6 12 CASSPYQETQYF TGTGCCAGCAGTCCCTACCAAGAGACCCAGTACTTC
NA TRBJ1-2 TRBD1 TRBV2 14 CASSQGQGVYGYTF TGTGCCAGCAGTCAGGGACAGGGGGTCTATGGCTACACCTTC
NA TRBJ1-2 NA TRBV29-1 13 CSVEDQEDYGYTF TGCAGCGTTGAAGATCAGGAGGACTATGGCTACACCTTC
NA TRBJ1-1 NA TRBV7-9 14 CASSLPPPDGEAFF TGTGCCAGCAGCCTCCCACCCCCTGACGGTGAAGCTTTCTTT